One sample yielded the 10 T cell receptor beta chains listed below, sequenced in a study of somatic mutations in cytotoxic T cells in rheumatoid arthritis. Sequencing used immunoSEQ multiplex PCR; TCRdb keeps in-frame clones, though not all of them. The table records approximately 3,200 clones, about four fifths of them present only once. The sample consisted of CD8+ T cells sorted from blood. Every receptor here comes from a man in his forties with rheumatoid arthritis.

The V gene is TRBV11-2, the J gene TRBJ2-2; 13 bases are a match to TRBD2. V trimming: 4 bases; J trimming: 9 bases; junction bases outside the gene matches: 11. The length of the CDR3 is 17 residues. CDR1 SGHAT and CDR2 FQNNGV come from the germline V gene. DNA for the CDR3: TGTGCCAGCAGCTCAAAAGCACTAGCGGGAGGGCCCAGGGAGCTGTTTTTT. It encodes CASSSKALAGGPRELFF.

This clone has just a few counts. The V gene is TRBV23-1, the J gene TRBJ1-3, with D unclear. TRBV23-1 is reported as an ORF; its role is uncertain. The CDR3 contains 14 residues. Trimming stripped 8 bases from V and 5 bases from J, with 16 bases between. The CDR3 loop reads CASSREVLRNTIYF. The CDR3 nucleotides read TGCGCCAGCTCCCGGGAGGTTCTGCGAAACACCATATATTTT.

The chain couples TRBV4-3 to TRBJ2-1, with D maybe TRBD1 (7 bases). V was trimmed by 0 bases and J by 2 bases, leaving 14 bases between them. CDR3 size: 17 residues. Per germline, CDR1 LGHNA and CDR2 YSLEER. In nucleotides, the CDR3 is TGCGCCAGCAGCCAAGAGGGCAGGGGGGAAGCCTACAATGAGCAGTTCTTC. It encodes CASSQEGRGEAYNEQFF.

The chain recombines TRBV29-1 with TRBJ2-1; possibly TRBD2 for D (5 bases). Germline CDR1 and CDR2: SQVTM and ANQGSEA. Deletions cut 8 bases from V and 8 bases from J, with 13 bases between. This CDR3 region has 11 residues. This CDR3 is CSFEGLDEQFF. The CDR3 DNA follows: TGCAGCTTCGAGGGCCTCGATGAGCAGTTCTTC.

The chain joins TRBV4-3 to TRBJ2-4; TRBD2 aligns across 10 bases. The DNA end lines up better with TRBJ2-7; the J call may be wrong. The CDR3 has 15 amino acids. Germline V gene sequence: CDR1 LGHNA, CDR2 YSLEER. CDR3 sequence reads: CASSQSSSGSYEQYF. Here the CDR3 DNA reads TGCGCCAGCAGCCAATCTTCTAGCGGGAGCTACGAGCAGTACTTC.

The CDR3 here is CASGLGGQSLGGYTF. The CDR3 coding sequence is TGTGCTAGTGGTTTGGGGGGACAGTCCCTCGGGGGCTACACCTTC. The gene calls are TRBV12-5 and TRBJ1-2; 7 bases are a match to TRBD1. Germline values: CDR1 LGHNT, CDR2 FRNRAP. Trimming cost V 1 base and J 8 bases; bases outside gene matches: 10. The length of the CDR3 is 15 residues.

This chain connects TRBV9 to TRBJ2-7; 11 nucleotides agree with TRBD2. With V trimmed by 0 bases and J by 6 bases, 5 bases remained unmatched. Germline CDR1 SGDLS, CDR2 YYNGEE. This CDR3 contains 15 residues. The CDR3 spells CASSVAELAGGEQYF. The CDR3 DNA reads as TGTGCCAGCAGCGTAGCGGAGCTAGCGGGAGGCGAGCAGTACTTC.

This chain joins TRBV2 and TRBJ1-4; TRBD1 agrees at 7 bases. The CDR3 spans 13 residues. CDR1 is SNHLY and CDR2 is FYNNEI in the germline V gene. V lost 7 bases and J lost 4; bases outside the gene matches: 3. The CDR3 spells CASKGQYNEKLFF. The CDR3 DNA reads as TGTGCCAGCAAGGGACAGTATAATGAAAAACTGTTTTTT. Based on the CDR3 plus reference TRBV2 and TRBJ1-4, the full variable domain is EPEVTQTPSHQVTQMGQEVILRCVPISNHLYFYWYRQILGQKVEFLVSFYNNEISEKSEIFDDQFSVERPDGSNFTLKIRSTKLEDSAMYFCASKGQYNEKLFFGSGTQLSVL.

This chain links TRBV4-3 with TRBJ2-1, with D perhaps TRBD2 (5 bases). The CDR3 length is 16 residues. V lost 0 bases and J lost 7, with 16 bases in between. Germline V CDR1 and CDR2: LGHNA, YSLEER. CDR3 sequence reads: CASSQDVTLVTNEQFF. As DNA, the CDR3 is TGCGCCAGCAGCCAAGATGTTACACTAGTTACGAATGAGCAGTTCTTC.

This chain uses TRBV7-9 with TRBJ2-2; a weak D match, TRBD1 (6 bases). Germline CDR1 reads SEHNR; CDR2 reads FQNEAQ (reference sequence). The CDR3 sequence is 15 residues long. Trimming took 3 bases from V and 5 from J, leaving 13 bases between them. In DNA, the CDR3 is TGTGCCAGCAGCTTTAGAGCCAGGGGAACCGGGGAGCTGTTTTTT. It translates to CASSFRARGTGELFF.